This T cell receptor beta chain comes out of a study of radiation and T cells in renal cell carcinoma. Points from the study as a whole: No pretreatment tumor biopsies were available for baseline clonotypes.

This clone has just one count. The antigen remains unidentified. Sequenced by immunoSEQ multiplex PCR; TCRdb stores in-frame clones only, minus some. The sample has 130,000 to 150,000 clones; roughly nine tenths are singletons. Trimming pared 6 bases from V and 0 bases from J, leaving 15 bases between. The CDR3 is made up of 16 amino acids. Germline V gene data show CDR1 as SGHDT and CDR2 as YYEEEE. Documented time point: baseline pretreatment blood. The sample's treatment: 15 Gy SBRT to primary tumor, nephrectomy 4 weeks later. Serial blood draws occurred at baseline and 2 and 4 weeks post-SBRT. This renal cell carcinoma was of the clear cell type.

The source is a woman in her seventies with renal cell carcinoma. The specimen was blood, collected from a patient whose treatment included radiotherapy and nephrectomy. This chain uses TRBV5-6 with TRBJ2-2; D may be TRBD1 (6 bases). Written as DNA, the CDR3 is TGTGCCAGCACCTTATTGAGGGGGTCGAACACCGGGGAGCTGTTTTTT. Residues: CASTLLRGSNTGELFF.